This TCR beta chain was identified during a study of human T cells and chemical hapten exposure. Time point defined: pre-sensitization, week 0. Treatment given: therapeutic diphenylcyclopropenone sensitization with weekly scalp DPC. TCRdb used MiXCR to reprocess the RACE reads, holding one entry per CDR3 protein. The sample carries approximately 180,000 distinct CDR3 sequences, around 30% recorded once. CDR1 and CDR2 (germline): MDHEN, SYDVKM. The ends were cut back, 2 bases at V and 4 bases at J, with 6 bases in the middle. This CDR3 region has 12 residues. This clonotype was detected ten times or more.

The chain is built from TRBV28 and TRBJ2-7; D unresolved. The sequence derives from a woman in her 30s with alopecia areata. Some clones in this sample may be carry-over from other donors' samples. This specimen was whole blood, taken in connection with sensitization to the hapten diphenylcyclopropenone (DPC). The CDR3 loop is CASSLGIYEQYF. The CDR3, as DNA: TGTGCCAGCAGTTTAGGGATATACGAGCAGTACTTC.